Below, one T cell receptor beta chain is given with its context. The sample comes from a study of blood T cell repertoires in COVID-19. Study in general: From the United States, Italy and Spain came samples of acute and convalescent COVID-19. The analysed material was cDNA or gDNA that came from T cells, B-cell-depleted T cells, or PBMCs.

J lost 1 base, V lost 4 bases, and 3 bases had no gene match. Germline CDR1 SGHRS, CDR2 YFSETQ. The CDR3 consists of 14 residues. Per the study methods: From reference gene primer amplification, estimates of nucleated cell counts were derived. The repertoire was sequenced with immunoSEQ multiplex PCR; TCRdb's copy has only in-frame clones and lacks some. That table is the source of V, J and clone size, and D and trimming were worked out from the DNA. The profile shows roughly 73,000 clones, roughly 87% of them singletons. This TCR was recovered from a man of 80 years or more with acute or convalescent COVID-19. The sequenced sample was peripheral blood. The V gene is TRBV5-1, the J gene TRBJ1-1; TRBD1 agrees at 8 bases. The CDR3 region has the DNA TGCGCCAGCAGCCGACAGGGGACGAACACTGAAGCTTTCTTT. Translated: CASSRQGTNTEAFF.